This T cell receptor beta chain was identified during a study of CD8 T cells in ankylosing spondylitis. This CDR3 region has 17 residues. Germline CDR1 MNHEY, CDR2 SVGEGT. With 3 bases removed from V and 0 bases from J, the gap between germline ends came to 15 bases. Concerning this clonotype itself: Its antigen is unidentified.

Libraries for TCR beta were made by quantitative 5'-RACE with molecular barcodes. TCRdb redid the calling of the 5' RACE reads with MiXCR, one entry per CDR3 protein. This table holds fewer than 35,000 distinct CDR3 sequences, approximately 28% found once. Study-wide results and limits: It appeared that ankylosing spondylitis blood was characterized by a TCR beta motif of several highly homologous variants.

V usage is TRBV6-2 or TRBV6-3 and J usage is TRBJ2-1, with D unresolved. This TCR was sampled from a male donor with ankylosing spondylitis. Sequencing used synovial fluid, either unsorted or a sorted T cell fraction (not recorded which). The CDR3 region is CASSYVMVLSSYNEQFF. In DNA form, the CDR3 reads TGTGCCAGCAGTTATGTAATGGTTCTAAGCTCCTACAATGAGCAGTTCTTC.